The 25 T cell receptor beta chains reported below all come from one sample, sequenced in a study of T cell repertoires in cytomegalovirus infection. TCRdb re-called the reads through MiXCR, storing one row per CDR3 protein. Among under 150,000 distinct CDR3 sequences listed, 7% to 10% were seen once. The sequenced sample consisted of PBMCs. The origin of the receptors is a human donor in good health (CMV status not recorded). Some clones in this sample may be carry-over from other donors' samples.

The V call is TRBV7-2, the J call TRBJ2-3; D ambiguous. CDR1 is SGHTA, CDR2 FQGNSA, per germline. Trimming left V 2 bases short and J 11 bases short, with 23 bases between. The CDR3 totals 16 residues. DNA of the CDR3: TGTGCCAGCAGCTTATCGGTGCTGGTGACCACAGACATGCAGTATTTT. As protein: CASSLSVLVTTDMQYF.

This clonotype was recorded at least ten times. This chain connects TRBV28 to TRBJ2-3; a possible D gene is TRBD2 (6 bases). This CDR3 spans 15 amino acids. V was pared by 4 bases and J by 2 bases, with 13 bases between. In germline, CDR1 is MDHEN, CDR2 SYDVKM. CDR3 coding DNA: TGTGCCAGCAGTTCGGAGGGACTTGCCACAGATACGCAGTATTTT. This gives the protein CASSSEGLATDTQYF.

This sequence joins TRBV29-1 and TRBJ2-1; 10 bases fit TRBD1. Germline V gene sequence: CDR1 SQVTM, CDR2 ANQGSEA. The CDR3 totals 14 residues. V was pared by 8 bases and J by 8 bases, with 12 bases of the junction left unmatched. Written as DNA, the CDR3 is TGCAGCCTTTTGCGGGGACAGGGGAGAGATGAGCAGTTCTTC. Translating it yields CSLLRGQGRDEQFF.

The genes are TRBV4-2 and TRBJ2-5; D is perhaps TRBD1 or TRBD2 (5 bases each). The CDR3 has 12 residues. The V gene lost 5 bases and the J gene lost 7 bases, with 11 bases spanning the gap. CDR1 is LGHNA and CDR2 is YNFKEQ in the germline V gene. CDR3 nucleotide sequence: TGTGCCAGCAGCGCGAGGGGAAGGACCCAGTACTTC. Amino acid sequence: CASSARGRTQYF.

This sequence joins TRBV5-4 and TRBJ2-5; D gene uncertain. This CDR3 comprises 13 residues. The germline CDR1 and CDR2 sequences are SGHNT and YYREEE (reference sequence). Trimming shortened V by 5 bases and J by 3 bases, and 11 bases separated the two germline ends. CDR3: CASSRAVEETQYF. CDR3 in DNA: TGTGCCAGCAGTCGCGCCGTCGAAGAGACCCAGTACTTC.

This clonotype was seen at least ten times. The V call is TRBV28, the J call TRBJ2-1; 9 nucleotides match TRBD2. J gave up 6 bases and V 2 bases, and 5 bases lay outside the gene matches. This CDR3 is built from 15 residues. CDR1 MDHEN and CDR2 SYDVKM come from the germline V gene. The CDR3 coding sequence is TGTGCCAGCAGTTTAGTTAGCGGGGGTAGCAATGAGCAGTTCTTC. Protein sequence: CASSLVSGGSNEQFF.

This clonotype was observed a handful of times. The chain is built from TRBV6-5 and TRBJ1-1; D perhaps matches TRBD1 (5 bases). The CDR3 totals 11 residues. Germline V CDR1 and CDR2: MNHEY, SVGAGI. Trimming left V 7 bases short and J 8 bases short, with 11 bases between. CDR3 loop: CASTQGHEAFF. In nucleotides, the CDR3 is TGTGCCAGCACCCAGGGTCACGAAGCTTTCTTT.

This clonotype was detected ten times or more. The J gene is TRBJ1-1, the V gene TRBV7-2; tentatively, D is TRBD1 (5 bases). Germline loops: CDR1 SGHTA, CDR2 FQGNSA. V gave up 8 bases and J gave up 1 base, with 23 bases separating them. The CDR3 totals 17 residues. As DNA, the CDR3 is TGTGCCAGCCGTTCAAACAAACAGGCCCTGGGGAACACTGAAGCTTTCTTT. The encoded protein is CASRSNKQALGNTEAFF.

This clonotype was counted many times. This sequence joins TRBV12-5 and TRBJ2-1, with D hard to call. In germline, CDR1 is LGHNT, CDR2 FRNRAP. V lost 5 bases to trimming and J lost 3 bases, with 8 bases between them. The CDR3 length is 13 residues. The DNA for the CDR3 is TGTGCTAGTGGTCCCGGTGGCTACAATGAGCAGTTCTTC. This encodes CASGPGGYNEQFF.

This clonotype was seen repeatedly, ten times or more. This chain connects TRBV20-1 to TRBJ2-3, with 12 bases lining up with TRBD1. This CDR3 contains 15 residues. J lost 6 bases, V lost 1 base, and 5 bases had no gene match. Germline CDR1 reads DFQATT; CDR2 reads SNEGSKA (reference sequence). CDR3 protein: CSARGGQGAWDTQYF. DNA for the CDR3: TGCAGTGCTAGAGGGGGACAGGGGGCATGGGATACGCAGTATTTT.

Written as DNA, the CDR3 is TGCGCCAGCAGCGGAGACAGAGACTACTATGGCTACACCTTC. As protein: CASSGDRDYYGYTF. The chain joins TRBV5-1 to TRBJ1-2, with TRBD1 as a possible D gene (5 bases). Trimming removed 4 bases from V and 3 bases from J, with 13 bases in between. Germline lookup yields CDR1 SGHRS and CDR2 YFSETQ. The CDR3 has 14 residues.

In its sample, this clonotype was seen many times. This chain uses TRBV7-2 with TRBJ2-5; D tentatively fits TRBD1 or TRBD2 (6 bases each). The CDR3 sequence is 15 residues long. Looked up from germline, CDR1 is SGHTA and CDR2 is FQGNSA. Trimming stripped 4 bases from V and 5 bases from J, with 17 bases between. CDR3 in amino acids: CASSSSSGGGETQYF. The CDR3 DNA follows: TGTGCCAGCAGCTCTTCAAGTGGAGGGGGGGAGACCCAGTACTTC.

This clonotype turned up a few times. The V call is TRBV29-1, the J call TRBJ2-1, with 13 bases aligning to TRBD2. Germline-derived CDR1 and CDR2 are SQVTM and ANQGSEA. The CDR3 extends over 14 amino acids. V gave up 4 bases and J gave up 4 bases; unmatched junction bases: 1. The CDR3 spells CSVVTSGGYNEQFF. Written as DNA, the CDR3 is TGCAGCGTTGTGACTAGCGGGGGGTACAATGAGCAGTTCTTC.

This clonotype has a handful of counts. This chain uses TRBV28 with TRBJ2-3; tentative D call: TRBD2 (6 bases). CDR1 and CDR2 from the germline V gene are MDHEN and SYDVKM. CDR3 length: 12 amino acids. Trimming removed 6 bases from V and 10 bases from J, with 14 bases in between. The chain's CDR3 is CASSLSGLAQYF. The CDR3 nucleotides read TGTGCCAGCAGCCTTAGCGGTTTAGCGCAGTATTTT.

At least ten counts were recorded for this clonotype. CDR3 DNA: TGTGCCAGCAGTTACAGTGTCGCCGGGGAGCTGTTTTTT. Residues: CASSYSVAGELFF. The rearrangement uses TRBV6-2 or TRBV6-3 and TRBJ2-2; D is unresolved. The CDR3 is made up of 13 amino acids. Trimming removed 2 bases at V and 6 bases at J, with 7 bases between. Germline assignment: CDR1 MNHEY and CDR2 SVGEGT.

This clonotype has more than one count but fewer than ten. The V call is TRBV19, the J call TRBJ2-3, with 13 bases aligning to TRBD2. Germline lookup yields CDR1 LNHDA and CDR2 SQIVND (reference sequence). This CDR3 contains 16 residues. With 6 bases clipped from V and 3 bases from J, the junction kept 6 bases outside the gene matches. This CDR3 is CASSYMGLAGTDTQYF. The CDR3 DNA follows: TGTGCCAGTAGCTACATGGGACTAGCGGGGACAGATACGCAGTATTTT. The variable domain in full, completed from reference TRBV19 and TRBJ2-3, reads DGGITQSPKYLFRKEGQNVTLSCEQNLNHDAMYWYRQDPGQGLRLIYYSQIVNDFQKGDIAEGYSVSREKKESFPLTVTSAQKNPTAFYLCASSYMGLAGTDTQYFGPGTRLTVL.

This clonotype was picked up a small number of times. This chain joins TRBV20-1 and TRBJ2-7; TRBD1 might be the D (5 bases). There are 14 residues in the CDR3. Deletions cut 0 bases from V and 5 bases from J, with 14 bases between. Looked up from germline, CDR1 is DFQATT and CDR2 is SNEGSKA (reference sequence). The CDR3 DNA sequence: TGCAGTGCTAGAGATATCCAGGGCTTGGACGAGCAGTACTTC. Amino acids: CSARDIQGLDEQYF.

This clonotype was recorded many times. This sequence joins TRBV29-1 and TRBJ1-4, with D possibly matching TRBD1 (6 bases). The V end lost 4 bases, the J end lost 8 bases, and 14 bases lay between the germline ends. CDR1 and CDR2 (germline): SQVTM, ANQGSEA. The CDR3 length is 13 residues. The CDR3 protein is CSVVMGGGEKLFF. CDR3 nucleotide sequence: TGCAGCGTTGTAATGGGAGGGGGAGAAAAACTGTTTTTT.

The genes are TRBV2 and TRBJ1-1; TRBD1 matches at 9 bases. Germline lookup yields CDR1 SNHLY and CDR2 FYNNEI. After removal of 4 bases from V and 2 bases from J, the junction contained 2 bases not matched to a gene. The CDR3 extends over 14 amino acids. CDR3 sequence: CASSAGQGNTEAFF. CDR3 DNA sequence: TGTGCCAGCAGTGCGGGACAGGGTAACACTGAAGCTTTCTTT. The variable domain in full, completed from reference TRBV2 and TRBJ1-1, reads EPEVTQTPSHQVTQMGQEVILRCVPISNHLYFYWYRQILGQKVEFLVSFYNNEISEKSEIFDDQFSVERPDGSNFTLKIRSTKLEDSAMYFCASSAGQGNTEAFFGQGTRLTVV.

This clonotype was detected ten times or more. V and J are TRBV7-8 and TRBJ2-7, with TRBD2 matching 7 bases. The CDR3 contains 13 residues. Germline V gene data show CDR1 as SGHVS and CDR2 as FQNEAQ. V shed 3 bases and J 4 bases; nucleotides not matched to a gene: 3. The chain's CDR3 is CASSLGRGYEQYF. In nucleotides, the CDR3 is TGTGCCAGCAGCTTGGGGCGGGGGTACGAGCAGTACTTC.

This clonotype was picked up many times. J is TRBJ1-1 and V is TRBV28, with D possibly matching TRBD1 (6 bases). V lost 6 bases to trimming and J lost 1 base, with 12 bases between them. The CDR3 is 14 amino acids. Germline lookup yields CDR1 MDHEN and CDR2 SYDVKM. CDR3 DNA sequence: TGTGCCAGCAGGGTTCCGGGACAGAACACTGAAGCTTTCTTT. Translation gives CASRVPGQNTEAFF.

A few counts support this clonotype. The rearrangement links TRBV25-1 to TRBJ1-2; possibly TRBD1 for D (5 bases). The germline CDR1 and CDR2 sequences are MGHDK and SYGVNS. V was cut by 3 bases and J by 8 bases, with 10 bases left in between. The CDR3 is 12 amino acids. CDR3 in amino acids: CASSDRDKGYTF. For the CDR3, the DNA is TGTGCCAGCAGTGACAGGGATAAAGGCTACACCTTC.

This clonotype was detected many times. The chain combines TRBV20-1 with TRBJ1-2; D might be TRBD1 (6 bases). The germline CDR1 and CDR2 sequences are DFQATT and SNEGSKA (reference sequence). Trimming shortened V by 6 bases and J by 5 bases, and 19 bases separated the two germline ends. The CDR3 contains 14 residues. Here the CDR3 DNA reads TGCAGTGCCCGAACGGGGGCCGTGATGTATGGCTACACCTTC. It codes for CSARTGAVMYGYTF.

This clonotype came up many times. This chain connects TRBV7-6 to TRBJ2-2; D is unclear. This CDR3 is 14 amino acids long. CDR1 is SGHVS, CDR2 FNYEAQ, per germline. V was cut by 5 bases and J by 0 bases, with 7 bases left in between. In DNA form, the CDR3 reads TGTGCCAGCAGCCGAAGGTCGAACACCGGGGAGCTGTTTTTT. This codes for CASSRRSNTGELFF.

This clonotype was counted ten times or more. The rearrangement links TRBV7-2 to TRBJ1-1; 9 nucleotides agree with TRBD1. CDR1 and CDR2 (germline): SGHTA, FQGNSA. CDR3 size: 16 residues. V lost 0 bases and J lost 5; bases outside the gene matches: 7. The CDR3 DNA reads as TGTGCCAGCAGCTTAGCGCCGGGACAGGGTTCTACTGAAGCTTTCTTT. Protein product: CASSLAPGQGSTEAFF.